Here is one TCR beta chain with its context. Germline is not matched at one junction end, which may reflect a read error. The time point here: newly diagnosed GD, antithyroid drugs for less than 3 months. Extracted RNA from PBMCs served as the source of the TCR library. Arm-PCR of CDR3 regions and iRepertoire HTBI primers were used to build TCR beta libraries. Via MiXCR, TCRdb re-called the multiplex PCR reads, giving one row per CDR3 protein. The sample has around 470,000 distinct CDR3 sequences; 14% are singletons. The data derive from a study of regulatory T cells in long-lasting Graves disease. Per germline, CDR1 SGHTA and CDR2 FQGNSA. The CDR3 covers 14 residues. The sample was also reused in another study, on T cells in Graves' hyperthyroidism and ophthalmopathy.

The gene calls are TRBV7-2 and TRBJ2-4; no definite D call. The sequenced sample was peripheral blood mononuclear cells (PBMCs), obtained at new diagnosis, from a patient treated with antithyroid drugs. This TCR came from a woman aged 50 to 65 with Graves disease. The CDR3 DNA is TGTGCCGGCAGCTTAGGGATATTTCAAAACATTCAGTACTTC. Its protein product is CAGSLGIFQNIQYF.